The text below deals with one T cell receptor beta chain. Its specific antigen is unknown. Per-base quality was not reported, and no clone a single base away is much larger than it. These data belong to a study of cytomegalovirus exposure and HLA in healthy donors (dated by TCRdb to 2017 to 2019). With regard to the full study: An earlier analysis of 587 of the donors reported about 300 Gb of sequence data and 90 million to 120 million unique TCR beta sequences obtained from approximately 180 million T cells. About 280 gigabases of sequencing data and tens of millions of unique TCR sequences made up an early release that covered 640 HLA-typed donors. Of the roughly 400 genotyped donors, approximately 81% were placed in the genetic ancestry cluster associated with self-reported Caucasian donors. The study was designed to test whether signatures of past pathogen exposure could be identified by cataloging public T cell receptors. The study profiled the T cell repertoires of 500 to 800 subjects by immunosequencing and related them to cytomegalovirus serostatus. A separate validation cohort of approximately 130 different subjects was used in addition to the approximately 670-subject first cohort. The study combined high-throughput TCR immunosequencing, statistical association of individual TCRs with disease status, and machine learning to predict cytomegalovirus infection status. In a later analysis, previously published TCR beta repertoires from 600 to 850 donors were re-analyzed and high-resolution HLA genotyping was added so that TCR occurrence patterns could be studied. Rather than drawing on any new phenotypic data, the later analysis identified candidate immune exposures from TCR beta sequences and the way those sequences occurred across donors. In an earlier analysis of a few hundred of the donors, high-throughput TCR beta sequencing was used to judge whether each TCR beta V gene segment behaved as functional or pseudogenic. Donor age, sex, ethnicity and CMV serostatus were compiled alongside the repertoire data. Genome-wide SNP genotypes for about 55% of the roughly 670 donors were used in a later genetic analysis, which treated that subset as a discovery cohort. All discovery cohort repertoires had been generated on a single sequencing platform. Both class I and class II loci were covered by HLA typing, at four-digit resolution. The number of typed donors differed by locus: roughly 620-630 for A, B, C, DRB1 and DQB1; approximately 530 for DQA1; 600 to 610 for DPA1; and roughly 450 for DPB1. Roughly five DR-DQ haplotypes were handled as single units for association and clustering because linkage in the cohort was strong. Among 350 to 400 genotyped donors of the cohort, an average of approximately 240,000 unique TCR beta nucleotide sequences were sequenced per donor, roughly 20% of them non-productive.

On the study overall, not on this receptor specifically: An association between a missense DCLRE1C variant and V-gene and J-gene trimming of TCR beta chains was found in a later genetic analysis and replicated in an independent cohort. A cluster of highly shared sequence variants was judged likely to be a technical artifact of the sequencing pipeline. According to the authors, the approach could potentially be generalized to other disease states and immunological phenotypes. In the study, approximately 160 TCR beta chains were listed as associated with cytomegalovirus. Broadly in line with IMGT annotations, most TCR beta V segments showed up in productive rearrangements about 90% or about 30% of the time in an earlier analysis of approximately 640 of the donors. CMV serostatus was the only immune exposure information available for the cohort. When HLA alleles, especially DR and DQ, strongly co-occurred, TCR associations were difficult to assign to individual alleles. In a later analysis, most CMV-associated TCR beta chains were found to appear HLA-restricted, with HLA associations seemingly driven largely by CMV exposure. Only TCR beta chains were sequenced in this cohort, and the absence of alpha or paired-chain data limited detectable features. Correlated functional status among segregating V segments might be attributable to linkage disequilibrium, but an unknown experimental factor could not be ruled out. A later analysis found that TCR association rates varied across HLA loci, with DRB1 alleles showing the most associated TCRs and HLA-C alleles the fewest. A further reported finding was that TCR beta sequences accurately predicted the HLA-A and HLA-B alleles for most subjects in the first cohort. A few of the identified cytomegalovirus-associated TCR beta chains were confirmed in vitro to be specific for cytomegalovirus antigens. Because some donors lacked HLA typing at each locus, the association tests relied only on the typed subset. Several of the top co-occurrence clusters appeared to be linked to parvovirus B19, influenza, CMV and Epstein-Barr virus, according to a later analysis. A later analysis found that HLA-associated TCR beta chains were more clonally expanded and had lower generation probabilities than equally common non-associated chains. The classifier was reported to diagnose cytomegalovirus status with high specificity and sensitivity in both the original and validation cohorts. Specific HLA alleles were associated with roughly 17,000 TCR beta sequences at a false discovery rate of 0.05 in a later analysis. Because counts were too low, seventeen rarely observed V segments, including chromosome 9 orphons, were excluded from the earlier analysis of some 540 of the donors. A later genetic analysis reported fewer N-insertions in productive TCRs among donors in an Asian-associated ancestry cluster than the roughly 690-donor mean. Sequencing depth was assumed to be roughly uniform across donors in the presence/absence analyses, though that assumption may not hold. Most TCR sequences were observed very rarely across donors, whereas some public TCRs were present in many individuals.

Receptor amplification or capture employed the immunoSEQ multiplex PCR assay. A mixture of 60 forward primers for TCR Vbeta segments and 13 reverse primers for TCR Jbeta segments was used in the multiplex PCR. The CDR3 region of rearranged TCR beta genes was amplified from genomic DNA by a multiplex PCR assay. The amplified TCR beta libraries were sequenced on the Illumina HiSeq System as 87-base-pair reads. In the authors' own workflow: Across the roughly 670 repertoires, a later analysis counted around 80 million unique TCR beta chains, some 11 million of which were shared by at least two donors. Raw reads were error-corrected and collapsed into unique sequences by a nearest-neighbor algorithm in which closely related sequences were merged to remove PCR and sequencing errors. To assign V, D and J gene segments, CDR3 sequences were aligned to IMGT reference sequences. For a sequence to be retained, a match of at least six nucleotides to both a V gene segment and a J gene segment was required. Rearrangements were called productive when the CDR3 lacked stop codons and stayed in frame with V and J; all others were non-productive. CDR3 was defined according to IMGT convention as the region running from the second conserved V-encoded cysteine to the conserved J-encoded phenylalanine. In an earlier analysis of some 550 of the donors, sequences lacking an unambiguous match to a single V gene segment were excluded. In an earlier analysis of around 600 of the donors, V segments were called functional above 56.7% productive rearrangements and were called segregating when the between-donor standard deviation exceeded 5%. A statistical classification framework was developed to diagnose cytomegalovirus status using the catalog of TCR beta chain sequences. V and J gene assignment, in a later analysis, came from comparing TCR nucleotide sequences with IMGT/GENE-DB human TR gene sequences. In a later analysis, CDR3 sequences and most-parsimonious VDJ recombination scenarios were assigned using the TCRdist pipeline. In a later analysis, each TCR beta chain was defined by its CDR3 amino acid sequence together with its V-gene family, and reads without a unique V-gene family were excluded. As a way to deal with suspected cross-contamination and a sequencing artifact, a later analysis dropped hundreds of nucleotide sequences that were highly shared and had low generation probability. For each public chain, a later analysis derived a clonal expansion index from normalized ranks of inferred template counts within each repertoire. In a later analysis, generation probabilities were computed using a VDJ recombination model fitted to out-of-frame rearrangements, and the results were checked against IGoR. Hypergeometric tests were used in a later analysis to score TCR-TCR, TCR-HLA and TCR-CMV co-occurrence, with a repertoire-size bias correction applied to the TCR pairs. A later analysis estimated false discovery rates by permuting HLA or CMV assignments 20 times. A later analysis grouped co-occurring TCRs with DBSCAN, adding TCRdist sequence similarity when clustering within HLA-allele-positive subsets. For co-occurrence clustering, repertoires with fewer than 30,000 or more than 120,000 public chains were excluded, along with about five repertoires with anomalous nucleotide sharing. This immuneACCESS table, as held by TCRdb, lists in-frame sequences with V and J called but not all clones. Of the missing ones, under half trace to an unresolved V gene in checked studies; the others have no known cause. V, J and clone size derive from that table, while D and trimming were established from the DNA sequence. The sample table holds around 72,000 clones, of which 60% to 75% were seen once. The top ten hold about 20% of the sample.

The cohort consisted of fewer than 700 healthy bone marrow donors. At the time of sampling, every cohort member was nominally healthy, though immune exposures that went unrecorded were likely present. The donor was CMV seropositive and was included in the group of about 290 seropositive cohort members. A peripheral blood sample was provided by each donor, and peripheral blood mononuclear cells were used for TCR beta sequencing. The Qiagen DNeasy Blood Extraction Kit was used to extract genomic DNA from the blood cell samples. The sample consisted of PBMCs. This receptor was identified in a middle-aged man in good health and CMV-seropositive.

Here the CDR3 is given as CASGSVYNEQFF. The bases are TGTGCCAGTGGCTCCGTCTACAATGAGCAGTTCTTC. The chain links TRBV19 with TRBJ2-1; no confident D gene assignment can be made. Taken from the germline V gene (reference sequence), the CDR1 and CDR2 loops are LNHDA and SQIVND. There are 12 amino acids in the CDR3, from cysteine to phenylalanine inclusive. Only the CDR3 part of the read is kept: 36 bases, read in frame from the first base. The germline ends are 8 bases apart after V is trimmed by 8 bases and J by 3 bases.